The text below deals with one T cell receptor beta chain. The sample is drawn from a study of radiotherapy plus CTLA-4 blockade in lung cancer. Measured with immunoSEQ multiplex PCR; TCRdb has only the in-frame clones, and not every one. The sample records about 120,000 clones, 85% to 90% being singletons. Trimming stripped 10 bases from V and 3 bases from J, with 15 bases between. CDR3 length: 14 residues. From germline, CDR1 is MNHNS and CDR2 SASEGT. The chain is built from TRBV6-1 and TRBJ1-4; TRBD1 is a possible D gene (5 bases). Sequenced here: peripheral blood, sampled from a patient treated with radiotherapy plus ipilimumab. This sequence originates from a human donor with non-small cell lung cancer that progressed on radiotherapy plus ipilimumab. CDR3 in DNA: TGTGCCATCCCTTTGGGGGAGGCTAATGAAAAACTGTTTTTT. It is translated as CAIPLGEANEKLFF.